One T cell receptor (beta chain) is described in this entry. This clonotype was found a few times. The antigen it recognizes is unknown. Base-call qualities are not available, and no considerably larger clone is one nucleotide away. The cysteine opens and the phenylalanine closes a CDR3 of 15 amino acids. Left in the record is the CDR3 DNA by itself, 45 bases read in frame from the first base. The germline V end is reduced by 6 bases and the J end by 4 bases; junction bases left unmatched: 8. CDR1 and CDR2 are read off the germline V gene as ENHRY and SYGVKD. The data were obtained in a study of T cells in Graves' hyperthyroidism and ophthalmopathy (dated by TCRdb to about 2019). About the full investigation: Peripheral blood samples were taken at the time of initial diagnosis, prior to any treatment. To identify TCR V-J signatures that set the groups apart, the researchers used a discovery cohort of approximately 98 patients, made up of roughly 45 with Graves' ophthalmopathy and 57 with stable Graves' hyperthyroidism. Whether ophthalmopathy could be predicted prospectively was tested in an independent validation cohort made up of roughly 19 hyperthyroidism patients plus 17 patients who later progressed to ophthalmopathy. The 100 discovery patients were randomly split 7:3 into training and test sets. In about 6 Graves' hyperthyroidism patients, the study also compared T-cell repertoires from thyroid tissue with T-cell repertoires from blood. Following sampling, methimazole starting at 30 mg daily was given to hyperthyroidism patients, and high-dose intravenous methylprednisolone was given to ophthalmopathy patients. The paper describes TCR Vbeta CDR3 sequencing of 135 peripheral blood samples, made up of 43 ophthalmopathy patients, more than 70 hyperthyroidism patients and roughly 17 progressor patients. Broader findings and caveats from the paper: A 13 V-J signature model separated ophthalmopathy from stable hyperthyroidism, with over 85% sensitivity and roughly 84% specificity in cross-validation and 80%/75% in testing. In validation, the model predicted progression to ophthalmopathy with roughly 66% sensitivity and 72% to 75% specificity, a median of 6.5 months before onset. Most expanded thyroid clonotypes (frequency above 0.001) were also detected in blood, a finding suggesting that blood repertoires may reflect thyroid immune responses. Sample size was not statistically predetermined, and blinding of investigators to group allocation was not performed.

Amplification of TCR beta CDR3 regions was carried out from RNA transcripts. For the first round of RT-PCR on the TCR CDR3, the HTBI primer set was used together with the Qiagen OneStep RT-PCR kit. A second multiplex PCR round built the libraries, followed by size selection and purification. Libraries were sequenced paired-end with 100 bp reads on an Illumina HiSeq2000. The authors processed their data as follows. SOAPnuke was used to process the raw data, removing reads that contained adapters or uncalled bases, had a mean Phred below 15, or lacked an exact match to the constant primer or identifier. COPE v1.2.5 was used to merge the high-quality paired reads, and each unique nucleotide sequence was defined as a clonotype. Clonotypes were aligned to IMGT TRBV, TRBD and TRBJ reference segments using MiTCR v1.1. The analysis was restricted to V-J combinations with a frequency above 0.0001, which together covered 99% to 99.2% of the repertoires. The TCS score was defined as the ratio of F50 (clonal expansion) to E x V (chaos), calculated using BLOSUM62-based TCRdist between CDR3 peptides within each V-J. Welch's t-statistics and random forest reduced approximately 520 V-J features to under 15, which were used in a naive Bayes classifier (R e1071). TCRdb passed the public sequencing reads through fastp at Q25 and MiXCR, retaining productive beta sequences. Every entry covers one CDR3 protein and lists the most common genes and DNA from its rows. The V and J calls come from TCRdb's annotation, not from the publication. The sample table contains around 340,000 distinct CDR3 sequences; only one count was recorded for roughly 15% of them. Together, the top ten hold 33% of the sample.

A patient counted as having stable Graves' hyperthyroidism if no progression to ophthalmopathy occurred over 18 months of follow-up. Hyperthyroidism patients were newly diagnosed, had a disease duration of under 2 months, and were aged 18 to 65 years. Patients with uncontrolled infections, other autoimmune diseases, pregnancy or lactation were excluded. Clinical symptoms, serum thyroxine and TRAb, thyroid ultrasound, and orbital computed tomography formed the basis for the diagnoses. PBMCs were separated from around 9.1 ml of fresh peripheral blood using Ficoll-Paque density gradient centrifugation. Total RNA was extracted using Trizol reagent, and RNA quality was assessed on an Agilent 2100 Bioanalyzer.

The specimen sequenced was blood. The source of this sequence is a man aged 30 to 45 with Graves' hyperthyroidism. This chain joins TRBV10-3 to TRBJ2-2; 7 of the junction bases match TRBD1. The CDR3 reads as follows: CAISPGDRATGELFF. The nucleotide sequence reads TGTGCCATCAGCCCCGGGGACAGAGCCACCGGGGAGCTGTTTTTT.